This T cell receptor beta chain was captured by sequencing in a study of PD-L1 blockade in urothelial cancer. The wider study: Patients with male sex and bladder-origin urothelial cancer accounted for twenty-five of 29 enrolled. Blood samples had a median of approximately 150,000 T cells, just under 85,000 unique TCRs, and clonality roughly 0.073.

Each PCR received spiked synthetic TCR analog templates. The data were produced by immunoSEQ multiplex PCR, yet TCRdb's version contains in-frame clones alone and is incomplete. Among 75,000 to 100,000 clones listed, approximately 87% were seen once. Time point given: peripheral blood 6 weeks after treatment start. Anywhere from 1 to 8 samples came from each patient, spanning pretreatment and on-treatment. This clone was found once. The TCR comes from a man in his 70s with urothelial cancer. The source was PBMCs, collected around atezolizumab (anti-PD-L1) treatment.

CDR3 amino acids: CASGLPGRGYTF. CDR3 DNA: TGTGCTAGTGGTTTGCCGGGTCGTGGCTACACCTTC. The chain employs TRBV12-5 and TRBJ1-2; D is uncertain. This CDR3 region has 12 residues. The germline V gene encodes CDR1 LGHNT and CDR2 FRNRAP. Deletions cut 2 bases from V and 7 bases from J, with 8 bases between.